This is a list of T cell receptor beta chains from one sample in a study of early T cells in non-severe SARS-CoV-2 infection. TCRdb ran MiXCR on the 5' RACE reads and lists one entry per CDR3 protein. Of tens of thousands of distinct CDR3 sequences listed, about 12% are singletons. The material sequenced was whole blood. Receptor source: an adult who was a healthcare worker with PCR-confirmed SARS-CoV-2 infection or an uninfected control (not recorded which). The CDR3 runs from the conserved cysteine through the conserved F or W. A D gene is named only where the DNA matches it firmly. A clone size is listed for some rows: how often the clone was seen (once, few, many), or a class if it is expanded.

d_call cdr3_length j_call clone_size v_call cdr3_aa cdr3_nt
NA 14 TRBJ1-1 many TRBV30 CAWSNEGGGTEAFF TGTGCCTGGAGTAATGAGGGAGGGGGCACTGAAGCTTTCTTT
NA 15 TRBJ2-2 many TRBV30 CAWSVRQSDTGELFF TGTGCCTGGAGTGTGAGGCAGTCGGACACCGGGGAGCTGTTTTTT
NA 15 TRBJ1-5 NA TRBV2 CASSEVRGGNQPQHF TGTGCCAGCAGTGAGGTCAGAGGGGGCAATCAGCCCCAGCATTTT
NA 12 TRBJ2-7 many TRBV11-2 CASSLEGYEQYF TGTGCCAGCAGCTTGGAGGGCTACGAGCAGTACTTC
NA 15 TRBJ1-2 few TRBV4-1 CASSQVQSGYYGYTF TGCGCCAGCAGCCAAGTCCAGTCAGGGTACTATGGCTACACCTTC
NA 15 TRBJ2-7 many TRBV7-9 CASSPSGLAGYEQYF TGTGCCAGCAGCCCATCAGGGTTGGCCGGCTACGAGCAGTACTTC
NA 14 TRBJ2-2 NA TRBV19 CASSLWAETGELFF TGTGCCAGTAGCCTCTGGGCCGAAACCGGGGAGCTGTTTTTT
NA 15 TRBJ1-2 few TRBV4-1 CASSQASRRNYGYTF TGCGCCAGCAGCCAAGCCTCGAGGAGAAACTATGGCTACACCTTC
NA 14 TRBJ2-3 many TRBV7-6 CASSSSGYTDTQYF TGTGCCAGCAGTTCCAGCGGCTACACAGATACGCAGTATTTT
NA 14 TRBJ2-3 NA TRBV28 CASRAGPGADTQYF TGTGCCAGTCGAGCGGGACCAGGGGCAGATACGCAGTATTTT
NA 16 TRBJ1-6 NA TRBV3-1 CASSQDRGDYNSPLHF TGTGCCAGCAGCCAAGATCGAGGAGACTATAATTCACCCCTCCACTTT
NA 14 TRBJ1-4 many TRBV3-1 CASSHRALNEKLFF TGTGCCAGCAGTCACAGGGCTCTTAATGAAAAACTGTTTTTT
NA 14 TRBJ1-1 NA TRBV6-5 CASSYLTGRTEAFF TGTGCCAGCAGTTACCTCACGGGACGGACTGAAGCTTTCTTT
NA 13 TRBJ2-5 many TRBV14 CASSQNTGETQYF TGTGCCAGCAGCCAAAACACGGGGGAGACCCAGTACTTC
NA 14 TRBJ2-7 few TRBV11-2 CASSSQGGPYEQYF TGTGCCAGCAGCTCTCAGGGGGGTCCCTACGAGCAGTACTTC
TRBD2 17 TRBJ2-3 many TRBV7-9 CASSLNERGAGTDTQYF TGTGCCAGCAGCTTAAATGAGCGGGGGGCGGGCACAGATACGCAGTATTTT